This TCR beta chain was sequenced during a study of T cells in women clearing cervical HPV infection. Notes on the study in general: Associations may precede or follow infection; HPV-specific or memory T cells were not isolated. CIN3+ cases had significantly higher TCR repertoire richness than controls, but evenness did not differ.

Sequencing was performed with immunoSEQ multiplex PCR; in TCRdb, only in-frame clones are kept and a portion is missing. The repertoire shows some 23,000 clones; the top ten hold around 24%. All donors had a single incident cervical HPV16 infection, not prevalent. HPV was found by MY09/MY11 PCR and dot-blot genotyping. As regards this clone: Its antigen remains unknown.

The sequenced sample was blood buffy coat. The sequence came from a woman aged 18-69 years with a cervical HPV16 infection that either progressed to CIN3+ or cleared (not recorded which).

The CDR3 reads CAWNPRTAGYTF. The sequenced CDR3 bases are TGTGCCTGGAACCCCAGGACAGCTGGC. The chain recombines TRBV30 with TRBJ1-2; possible D gene TRBD1, 6 bases. The CDR3 goes on 3 residues after the read ends, and that part is filled in from the germline J gene. The V gene's germline CDR1 is GTSNPN and CDR2 SVGIG (reference sequence). V dropped 4 bases and J dropped 7 bases, with 13 bases sitting between them. The CDR3 totals 12 residues.